The TCR beta chain described here comes from a study of CD8 T cells in ankylosing spondylitis. Study results and limitations: It appeared that ankylosing spondylitis blood was characterized by a TCR beta motif of under ten highly homologous variants.

TCRdb re-called the 5' RACE reads through MiXCR, storing one row per CDR3 protein. The sample records a few hundred thousand distinct CDR3 sequences, around 20% being singletons. As concerns this clonotype: The antigen is undetermined.

Input material: blood, either unsorted or a sorted T cell fraction (not recorded which). The receptor was derived from a male donor with ankylosing spondylitis.

CDR3 loop: CASSQEMLGGTDTQYF. The CDR3 region has the DNA TGTGCCAGCAGCCAAGAAATGCTGGGAGGAACAGATACGCAGTATTTT. The rearrangement links TRBV14 to TRBJ2-3; tentatively, D is TRBD2 (6 bases). Trimming cost V 0 bases and J 3 bases, with 13 bases left between them. Germline lookup yields CDR1 SGHDN and CDR2 FVKESK. The CDR3 sequence is 16 residues long. Complete variable domain (other parts from reference TRBV14 and TRBJ2-3): EAGVTQFPSHSVIEKGQTVTLRCDPISGHDNLYWYRRVMGKEIKFLLHFVKESKQDESGMPNNRFLAERTGGTYSTLKVQPAELEDSGVYFCASSQEMLGGTDTQYFGPGTRLTVL.